The clone carrying this T cell receptor beta chain appeared a single time. This record belongs to a study of blood T cell repertoires in COVID-19. Study overall: The samples span acute and convalescent COVID-19 from the United States, Italy and Spain. T cells, B-cell-depleted T cells, or PBMCs supplied cDNA or gDNA.

Germline V gives CDR1 SNHLY, CDR2 FYNNEI. The CDR3 totals 15 residues. V was clipped by 3 bases and J by 0 bases, with 9 bases between them. As processed by the authors: It was from reference gene primer amplification that nucleated cell counts were estimated. Data came from immunoSEQ multiplex PCR; TCRdb stores just in-frame clones and leaves some out. V, J and clone size derive from that table, while D and trimming were established from the DNA sequence. This table holds hundreds of thousands of clones, about 84% found once. This receptor was identified in an elderly woman with acute or convalescent COVID-19. Material: peripheral blood. This chain joins TRBV2 and TRBJ1-5; no clear D. CDR3 DNA sequence: TGTGCCAGCAGTGAGTCAGGAAATAGCAATCAGCCCCAGCATTTT. The encoded protein is CASSESGNSNQPQHF. Together with reference TRBV2 and TRBJ1-5, the CDR3 gives the full variable domain: EPEVTQTPSHQVTQMGQEVILRCVPISNHLYFYWYRQILGQKVEFLVSFYNNEISEKSEIFDDQFSVERPDGSNFTLKIRSTKLEDSAMYFCASSESGNSNQPQHFGDGTRLSIL.